This T cell receptor beta chain was recovered during a study of patients and donors after allogeneic stem cell transplantation. The germline CDR1 and CDR2 sequences are DFQATT and SNEGSKA (reference sequence). V lost 0 bases to trimming and J lost 11 bases, with 14 bases between them. This CDR3 is 13 amino acids long. A single record per CDR3 protein comes from TCRdb applying MiXCR to the RT-PCR reads. The data hold around 10,000 distinct CDR3 sequences, with 20% to 25% observed a single time. This clonotype has a count of ten or more. This chain joins TRBV20-1 and TRBJ1-5, with no clear D. The sample consisted of blood, either unsorted or a sorted T cell fraction (not recorded which). The TCR was taken from a human donor who was either an allogeneic HSCT recipient or a stem cell or donor lymphocyte infusion donor (not recorded which). It is not recorded whose cells these are; they may come from a transplant donor. CDR3 in DNA: TGCAGTGCTAGAGATGCTGCAGGCGGGGCCCAGCATTTT. As protein: CSARDAAGGAQHF.